This entry features one T cell receptor (beta chain) sequence. Between the trimmed V and J ends, which lost 6 bases and 5 bases, there was a span of 8 bases. CDR1 is SNHLY, CDR2 FYNNEI, per germline. The CDR3 loop spans 11 amino acids. This entry comes from a study of CD8+ T cells in alopecia areata. Treatment noted: oral pan-JAK inhibitor, 5-10 mg twice daily. Reverse transcribed after extraction, RNA yielded cDNA as the sequencing template. The table came from immunoSEQ multiplex PCR; TCRdb's copy has only in-frame clones and leaves some out. The sample consists of around 120,000 clones, approximately 60% of them appearing once.

Sequencing was performed on CD4+ T cells sorted from blood, taken at week 4, from a patient treated with tofacitinib. The genes are TRBV2 and TRBJ2-7; TRBD2 is a possible D gene (6 bases). This clonotype was obtained from a human donor with alopecia areata. Here the CDR3 reads CASRGRNEQYF. CDR3 sequence (DNA): TGTGCCAGCAGGGGGAGGAACGAGCAGTACTTC.